This is a list of T cell receptor beta chains from one sample in a study of cytotoxic CD8 clonotypes in ibrutinib-treated CLL. Only in-frame clones appear in the TCRdb table, and some are missing; sequencing was by immunoSEQ multiplex PCR. The data contain 100,000 or so clones, about 53% of them singletons. The sample was PBMCs, taken after 24 months of ibrutinib treatment. These receptors were obtained from a human donor with chronic lymphocytic leukemia. The CDR3 runs from the conserved cysteine through the conserved F or W. A D gene is named only where the DNA matches it firmly. Only part of the rows carry a size: once, few, many, or a class if the clone is expanded.

V,size,D,length,J,CDR3,DNA
TRBV29-1,once,-,13,TRBJ2-2,CSVRPAGPGELFF,TGCAGCGTAAGGCCGGCGGGGCCCGGGGAGCTGTTTTTT
TRBV29-1,-,TRBD1,14,TRBJ1-1,CSVGGQGMNTEAFF,TGCAGCGTTGGGGGACAGGGGATGAACACTGAAGCTTTCTTT
TRBV7-8,-,TRBD1,15,TRBJ1-6,CASSSGTGGFSPLHF,TGTGCCAGCAGCTCAGGTACAGGGGGATTTTCACCCCTCCACTTT
TRBV5-1,-,-,15,TRBJ2-4,CASSLAGAGENIQYF,TGCGCCAGCAGCTTGGCCGGGGCAGGGGAAAACATTCAGTACTTC
TRBV2,few,TRBD1,13,TRBJ1-2,CASSGDRGAKGTF,TGTGCCAGCAGTGGAGACAGGGGCGCAAAGGGGACCTTC
TRBV5-1,-,-,16,TRBJ1-6,CASSLDTSSYNSPLHF,TGCGCCAGCAGCTTGGACACGAGCTCCTATAATTCACCCCTCCACTTT
TRBV5-6,few,-,13,TRBJ2-5,CASSLETQETQYF,TGTGCCAGCAGCTTGGAGACCCAAGAGACCCAGTACTTC
TRBV30,-,-,12,TRBJ1-4,CAWSFSNEKLFF,TGTGCCTGGAGTTTCTCAAATGAAAAACTGTTTTTT
TRBV5-4,-,-,14,TRBJ2-5,CASSLVGAQETQYF,TGTGCCAGCAGCTTGGTGGGAGCACAAGAGACCCAGTACTTC
TRBV19,-,TRBD2,16,TRBJ2-2,CASKDRGGRNTGELFF,TGTGCCAGTAAGGATCGCGGGGGGAGGAACACCGGGGAGCTGTTTTTT
TRBV7-9,few,-,11,TRBJ1-2,CASGRTNGYTF,TGTGCCAGCGGCCGGACAAATGGCTACACCTTC
TRBV2,few,-,13,TRBJ1-2,CASRPQESSGYTF,TGTGCCAGCAGACCCCAGGAGTCTTCTGGCTACACCTTC
TRBV7-9,-,TRBD1,13,TRBJ1-5,CASSQGEGQPQHF,TGTGCCAGCAGCCAGGGGGAAGGTCAGCCCCAGCATTTT
TRBV10-3,few,-,14,TRBJ1-6,CAISESNANSPLHF,TGTGCCATCAGTGAGTCGAATGCGAATTCACCCCTCCACTTT
TRBV7-9,-,TRBD2,17,TRBJ2-3,CASSQPPISGGADTQYF,TGTGCCAGCAGCCAACCCCCCATTAGCGGGGGTGCAGATACGCAGTATTTT
TRBV30,-,TRBD1,14,TRBJ2-1,CACMGQSRGNEQFF,TGTGCCTGTATGGGACAGTCCCGAGGCAATGAGCAGTTCTTC
TRBV5-1,-,TRBD2,17,TRBJ2-1,CASSMGAGGLTYNEQFF,TGCGCCAGCAGCATGGGTGCGGGGGGTCTCACTTACAATGAGCAGTTCTTC
TRBV7-6,-,TRBD1,15,TRBJ2-3,CASSSRQGYTDTQYF,TGTGCCAGCAGCTCCCGACAGGGTTACACAGATACGCAGTATTTT
TRBV7-9,-,-,16,TRBJ2-1,CASSLGTETSKNEQFF,TGTGCCAGCAGCTTAGGGACCGAGACTAGTAAGAATGAGCAGTTCTTC
TRBV30,-,-,15,TRBJ1-2,CAWPRWEGLGYGYTF,TGTGCCTGGCCCCGGTGGGAGGGGTTGGGCTATGGCTACACCTTC
TRBV6-6,-,-,13,TRBJ2-7,CASSVGPQYEQYF,TGTGCCAGCAGCGTCGGTCCCCAATACGAGCAGTACTTC
TRBV27,-,-,14,TRBJ1-1,CASSLYPGRAEAFF,TGTGCCAGCAGTTTATATCCGGGACGCGCTGAAGCTTTCTTT
TRBV7-2,-,TRBD1,15,TRBJ2-2,CASSFRQGLTGELFF,TGTGCCAGCAGCTTCCGACAGGGGTTAACCGGGGAGCTGTTTTTT
TRBV27,-,TRBD1,15,TRBJ2-3,CASSRTGMGTDTQYF,TGTGCCAGCAGTCGGACAGGGATGGGCACAGATACGCAGTATTTT
TRBV7-3,few,-,14,TRBJ2-3,CASSLALRADTQYF,TGTGCCAGCAGCTTAGCTCTCAGGGCAGATACGCAGTATTTT
TRBV19,-,-,16,TRBJ1-1,CASSPGVRGRNTEAFF,TGTGCCAGTAGCCCAGGAGTGAGGGGGAGGAACACTGAAGCTTTCTTT
TRBV7-9,many,-,13,TRBJ2-7,CASRGDLSYEQYF,TGTGCCAGCAGAGGGGACTTATCCTACGAGCAGTACTTC
TRBV2,-,-,13,TRBJ1-4,CASSVRVNEKLFF,TGTGCCAGCAGTGTCCGGGTCAATGAAAAACTGTTTTTT
TRBV6-1,few,TRBD1,16,TRBJ2-3,CASSERSDRGGDTQYF,TGTGCCAGCAGTGAAAGGTCGGACAGGGGTGGGGATACGCAGTATTTT
TRBV10-1,few,-,15,TRBJ2-3,CATQAGVSTTDTQYF,TGCGCCACACAAGCGGGCGTCTCCACGACAGATACGCAGTATTTT
TRBV25-1,-,-,16,TRBJ1-1,CASSELVSTGRTEAFF,TGTGCCAGCAGTGAATTAGTTTCAACAGGGCGAACTGAAGCTTTCTTT
TRBV7-2,few,-,14,TRBJ2-5,CASSLMRGRETQYF,TGTGCCAGCAGCTTAATGAGGGGCAGGGAGACCCAGTACTTC
TRBV18,-,-,16,TRBJ2-7,CASSPITDRRGYEQYF,TGTGCCAGCTCACCCATCACGGACAGACGAGGCTACGAGCAGTACTTC
TRBV5-1,-,-,15,TRBJ2-7,CASSLGLAMEYEQYF,TGCGCCAGCAGCTTGGGCCTAGCGATGGAGTACGAGCAGTACTTC
TRBV5-4,-,TRBD1,16,TRBJ2-3,CASSHPGTDSLDTQYF,TGTGCCAGCAGCCACCCCGGGACAGACTCTTTGGATACGCAGTATTTT
TRBV7-7,-,-,13,TRBJ2-2,CASAPSNTGELFF,TGTGCCAGCGCACCCTCGAACACCGGGGAGCTGTTTTTT
TRBV7-9,-,TRBD2,17,TRBJ2-7,CASSRGTSGGTSYEQYF,TGTGCCAGCAGCAGAGGGACTAGCGGGGGGACCTCCTACGAGCAGTACTTC